The entry below describes one TCR beta chain. The antigen this receptor binds is unknown. No base quality information exists; no much larger clone differs at one position. These data belong to a study of regulatory T cells in long-lasting Graves disease (dated by TCRdb to 2020 to 2022). Regarding the complete study: Persistent Graves' disease meant more than 5 years of antithyroid drug treatment with TSH receptor autoantibodies that stayed positive. A total of approximately 35 samples underwent TCR sequencing: around 13 from persistent and approximately 20 from newly diagnosed Graves' disease patients. The study was registered as a clinical trial and conducted in China. This study used TCR sequencing and RNA sequencing of peripheral blood to compare persistent Graves' disease patients against newly diagnosed Graves' disease patients. In the clinical cohort, patients with persistent Graves' disease had used antithyroid drugs for an average of around ten years.

Libraries were built with multiplex PCR. For sequencing, an Illumina HiSeq 4000 was employed. CDR3 regions were amplified by Arm-PCR with iRepertoire HTBI primers to construct TCR beta libraries. Before sequencing, the PCR products went through gel purification. In the paper's pipeline: Across samples, 62 TRBV and roughly 15 TRBJ segments were identified and used for gene usage analysis of CDR3 amino acid clonotypes. Filtered high-quality paired reads were merged into contigs using COPE and FqMerger. Contigs were aligned with BLAST to IMGT TRBV, TRBD and TRBJ reference genes, and CDR3 was defined per IMGT. Clonotypes above 0.1% frequency were classified as highly expanded clones. Repertoire diversity was measured by Shannon entropy, and V-J evenness by the Gini coefficient. A clonotype was considered public if more than one individual shared it. TCRdb reprocessing: public reads trimmed at Q25 with fastp, clones called with MiXCR, in-frame beta chains kept. Duplicate CDR3 protein sequences are folded into a single record with the most common DNA and genes. TCRdb's processing, not the authors' own work, is the source of the V and J calls. Present in this sample are a few hundred thousand distinct CDR3 sequences, around 20% of which were seen just once. Around 26% of the sample is taken by the ten largest.

What this sample's time point label stands for: persistent/refractory GD, antithyroid drugs over 5 years with positive TRAb. For both TCR sequencing and RNA sequencing, RNA was extracted from PBMCs using TRIzol. The diagnosis of Graves' disease was made according to American Thyroid Association guidelines. Recruitment of patients was carried out at an endocrinology department in Xi'an, China. From each patient, approximately 10 milliliters of peripheral blood was collected into an EDTA anticoagulant tube. Ficoll Paque Plus density gradient separation was used to isolate PBMCs, and no additional T cell sorting was done. RNA quality was checked with an Agilent 2100 Bioanalyzer and agarose gel, and concentration with a NanoDrop 2000. Study-wide findings and limitations: Persistent disease showed preferential use of TRBV28, TRBJ1-2 and TRBJ2-5, whereas newly diagnosed disease favored TRBV20-1 and TRBJ2-1. More public clonotypes were shared among persistent patients (over 2,500) than among newly diagnosed patients (966). Compared with newly diagnosed patients, patients with persistent Graves' disease had lower TCR Shannon entropy and fewer highly expanded clones, which suggests clonal expansion. Sequencing and analysis were limited to the TCR beta chain. The authors noted that the small sample size was a limitation that may lower accuracy. Peripheral blood alone was examined, since thyroid tissue, which constituted the primary lesion, could not be accessed.

From the cysteine through the phenylalanine, the CDR3 covers 14 amino acids. Of all the DNA, just the CDR3 is kept, 42 bases in frame from base 1. From a lookup of the germline V gene, CDR1 and CDR2 are MNHNS and SASEGT. At the junction V is shortened by 2 bases and J by 7 bases, with 14 bases in between. The origin of this receptor is a female donor with Graves disease. This specimen was peripheral blood mononuclear cells (PBMCs), taken when the disease was refractory, from a patient treated with antithyroid drugs. The sequence joins TRBV6-1 to TRBJ2-5; the D gene is not confidently resolved. The DNA reads TGTGCCAGCAGTGAAAATTACGGAGAAGGGACCCAGTACTTC. It encodes CASSENYGEGTQYF.